A selection of T cell receptor beta chains follows, all from one sample in a study of shared clonotypes between healthy human individuals. Assay: immunoSEQ multiplex PCR; the TCRdb copy retains only in-frame clones and omits some. There are over 400,000 clones in the sample; more than 75% occur only once, and around 13% lies in the top ten. The sample taken for sequencing was PBMCs. The receptors were sampled from a woman aged 35 to 49 in good health. Some clones in this sample may be carry-over from other donors' samples. CDR3s include the opening cysteine and the closing phenylalanine or tryptophan. The order of the fields is J gene, clone size, D gene, V gene, CDR3 DNA, CDR3 protein. A D gene is named only where the DNA matches it firmly. Clone size is not always given. Where it is, it says once, few, many or a class for expanded clones.

J: TRBJ2-5
size: -
D: -
V: TRBV4-1
DNA: TGCGCCAGCAGCCAAATAGGTGGGACCCAGTACTTC
CDR3: CASSQIGGTQYF

J: TRBJ2-5
size: -
D: TRBD2
V: TRBV4-1
DNA: TGCGCCAGCAGCCTCATACTAGCGGGCCTTCAAGAGACCCAGTACTTC
CDR3: CASSLILAGLQETQYF

J: TRBJ2-7
size: -
D: TRBD1
V: TRBV19
DNA: TGTGCCAGTAGTGGACAGGGGGGCCCCTCCTACGAGCAGTACTTC
CDR3: CASSGQGGPSYEQYF

J: TRBJ1-1
size: -
D: TRBD1
V: TRBV7-3
DNA: TGTGCCAGCAGTAACAGGGGGGGACTTACTGAAGCTTTCTTT
CDR3: CASSNRGGLTEAFF

J: TRBJ1-3
size: -
D: -
V: TRBV28
DNA: TGTGCCAGCAGCCTTACAGGGTTACCAGGAAACACCATATATTTT
CDR3: CASSLTGLPGNTIYF

J: TRBJ1-1
size: once
D: -
V: TRBV6-6
DNA: TGTGCCAGCAGTTACGCACGGACAGAGAACACTGAAGCTTTCTTT
CDR3: CASSYARTENTEAFF

J: TRBJ2-7
size: -
D: TRBD1
V: TRBV9
DNA: TGTGCCAGCAGCGTAGGAACAGGGGCGAGCTCCTACGAGCAGTACTTC
CDR3: CASSVGTGASSYEQYF

J: TRBJ2-5
size: -
D: -
V: TRBV2
DNA: TGTGCCAGCAGAGACACGGGGGAGACCCAGTACTTC
CDR3: CASRDTGETQYF

J: TRBJ1-5
size: -
D: TRBD1
V: TRBV19
DNA: TGTGCCAGTAGTATAGGGGGGACAGCCTACAATCAGCCCCAGCATTTT
CDR3: CASSIGGTAYNQPQHF

J: TRBJ2-2
size: once
D: -
V: TRBV4-2
DNA: TGTGCCAGCAGCCAAGACCCGCGGGCAGGGTACACCGGGGAGCTGTTTTTT
CDR3: CASSQDPRAGYTGELFF

J: TRBJ1-4
size: -
D: TRBD1
V: TRBV4-1
DNA: TGCGCCAGCAGCCAAGACAGGTGGACAGGGGTCGAAAAACTGTTTTTT
CDR3: CASSQDRWTGVEKLFF

J: TRBJ2-1
size: once
D: -
V: TRBV29-1
DNA: TGCAGCTCTGGGGCGGATACGGGGACCAATGAGCAGTTCTTC
CDR3: CSSGADTGTNEQFF

J: TRBJ2-3
size: -
D: TRBD1
V: TRBV6-6
DNA: TGTGCCAGCAGGAGGGGGCTTGATACAGATACGCAGTATTTT
CDR3: CASRRGLDTDTQYF

J: TRBJ2-1
size: few
D: -
V: TRBV6-6
DNA: TGTGCCAGCAGTCGATCGGGCTACAATGAGCAGTTCTTC
CDR3: CASSRSGYNEQFF

J: TRBJ2-5
size: -
D: TRBD1
V: TRBV18
DNA: TGTGCCAGCTCATCAGGACAGGGCCAAGAGACCCAGTACTTC
CDR3: CASSSGQGQETQYF

J: TRBJ1-1
size: -
D: -
V: TRBV28
DNA: TGTGCCAGCAGATACGGCCCGACGAACACTGAAGCTTTCTTT
CDR3: CASRYGPTNTEAFF

J: TRBJ2-1
size: -
D: -
V: TRBV7-3
DNA: TGTGCCAGCAGCAAGGACAGCTACAATGAGCAGTTCTTC
CDR3: CASSKDSYNEQFF

J: TRBJ1-4
size: -
D: TRBD1
V: TRBV28
DNA: TGTGCCAGCAGTCTCCCCCCCCCGCGACAGGGGACTAATGAAAAACTGTTTTTT
CDR3: CASSLPPPRQGTNEKLFF

J: TRBJ2-3
size: -
D: TRBD1
V: TRBV7-6
DNA: TGTGCCAGCAGCCTCGGGACAGGGAGAGATACGCAGTATTTT
CDR3: CASSLGTGRDTQYF

J: TRBJ1-5
size: -
D: -
V: TRBV18
DNA: TGTGCCAGCTCACCGGGGGAGGGTTCCAATCAGCCCCAGCATTTT
CDR3: CASSPGEGSNQPQHF

J: TRBJ2-7
size: few
D: -
V: TRBV4-3
DNA: TGCGCCAGCAGCCAAGCCGGAGCCCGCCGAGACCCCTACGAGCAGTACTTC
CDR3: CASSQAGARRDPYEQYF

J: TRBJ2-2
size: -
D: -
V: TRBV5-1
DNA: TGCGCCAGCAGCCTGACTGGCACCGGGGAGCTGTTTTTT
CDR3: CASSLTGTGELFF

J: TRBJ2-3
size: -
D: -
V: TRBV2
DNA: TGTGCCAGCAAGTGGATGGGTAGCACAGATACGCAGTATTTT
CDR3: CASKWMGSTDTQYF

J: TRBJ2-7
size: few
D: TRBD1
V: TRBV6-5
DNA: TGTGCCAGCAGCAGCTGGGACAGCTACGAGCAGTACTTC
CDR3: CASSSWDSYEQYF

J: TRBJ1-2
size: -
D: TRBD1
V: TRBV6-4
DNA: TGTGCCAGCAGTGACTCAAGGGGGCGAGGCTACACCTTC
CDR3: CASSDSRGRGYTF

J: TRBJ2-1
size: -
D: TRBD1
V: TRBV5-6
DNA: TGTGCCAGCAGCTTGGGGACAGGGGCTAATGAGCAGTTCTTC
CDR3: CASSLGTGANEQFF

J: TRBJ2-1
size: -
D: TRBD1
V: TRBV5-4
DNA: TGTGCCAGCAGCTTGGTCCAGGGGGCCAATGAGCAGTTCTTC
CDR3: CASSLVQGANEQFF

J: TRBJ2-7
size: -
D: TRBD1
V: TRBV19
DNA: TGTGCCAGCGCGGGACAGGGGGCCCACGAGCAGTACTTC
CDR3: CASAGQGAHEQYF

J: TRBJ2-7
size: -
D: TRBD2
V: TRBV12-5
DNA: TGTGCTAGTGGTTCCAAGGGGAGGGCCTACGAGCAGTACTTC
CDR3: CASGSKGRAYEQYF

J: TRBJ1-5
size: -
D: -
V: TRBV10-1
DNA: TGCGCCAGCAGTGACTTCGGGACGATGCGCAGCAATCAGCCCCAGCATTTT
CDR3: CASSDFGTMRSNQPQHF

J: TRBJ1-4
size: -
D: -
V: TRBV18
DNA: TGTGCCAGCTCACCACCGTCCGGGAGTAATGAAAAACTGTTTTTT
CDR3: CASSPPSGSNEKLFF